A single T cell receptor (beta chain) is shown here with its context. Within the sample, other DNA sequences also encode this same CDR3. TCRdb's table, derived via immunoSEQ multiplex PCR, lists solely in-frame clones and lacks some. The sample consists of about 32,000 clones, about 76% of them appearing once. The sample is drawn from a study of T cells in narcolepsy. V gave up 9 bases and J gave up 0 bases, with 9 bases separating them. CDR3 size: 13 residues. Looked up from germline, CDR1 is ENHRY and CDR2 is SYGVKD. V and J are TRBV10-3 and TRBJ1-5; D gene uncertain. The sequence came from a human donor with narcolepsy. The sample taken for sequencing was CD45RA- memory CD4+ T cells from PBMCs. The CDR3 loop is CAIRGDSNQPQHF. For the CDR3, the DNA is TGTGCCATACGCGGGGATAGCAATCAGCCCCAGCATTTT.